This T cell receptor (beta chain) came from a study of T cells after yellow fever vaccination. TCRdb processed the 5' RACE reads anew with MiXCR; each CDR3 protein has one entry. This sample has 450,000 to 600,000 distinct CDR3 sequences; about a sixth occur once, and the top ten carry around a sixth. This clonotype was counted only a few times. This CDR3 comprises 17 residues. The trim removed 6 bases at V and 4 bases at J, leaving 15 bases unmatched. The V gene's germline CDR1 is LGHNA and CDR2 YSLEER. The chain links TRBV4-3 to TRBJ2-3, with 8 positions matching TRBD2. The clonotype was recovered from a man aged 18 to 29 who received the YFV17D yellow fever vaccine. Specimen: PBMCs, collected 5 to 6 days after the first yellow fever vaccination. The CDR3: CASSPAGGGRAADTQYF. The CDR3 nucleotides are TGCGCCAGCAGTCCCGCGGGAGGCGGCCGAGCGGCAGATACGCAGTATTTT.